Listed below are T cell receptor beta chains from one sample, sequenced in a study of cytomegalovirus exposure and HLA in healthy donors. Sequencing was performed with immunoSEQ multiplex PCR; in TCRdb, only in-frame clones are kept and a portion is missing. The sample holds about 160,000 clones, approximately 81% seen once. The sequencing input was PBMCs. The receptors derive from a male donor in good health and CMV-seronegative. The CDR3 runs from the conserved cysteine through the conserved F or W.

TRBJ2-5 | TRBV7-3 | CASSPGTSGGIRQETQYF
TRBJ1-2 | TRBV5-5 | CASSSVTDGYTF
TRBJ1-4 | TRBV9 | CASSVDSNEKLFF
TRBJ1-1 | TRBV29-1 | CSAGEEAFF
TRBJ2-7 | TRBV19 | CASSIGEASAYEQYF
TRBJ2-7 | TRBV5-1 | CASSLDRLSYEQYF
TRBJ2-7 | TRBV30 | CAWSQGPQGTRSAEQYF
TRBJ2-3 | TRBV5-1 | CASSLGDRAETF
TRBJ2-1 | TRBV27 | CASSLLSQQGAYNEQFF
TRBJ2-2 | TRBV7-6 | CASSVKLAGGPINTGELFF
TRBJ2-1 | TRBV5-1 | CASSFGGNNEQFF
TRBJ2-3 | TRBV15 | CATSSGQQGITDTQYF
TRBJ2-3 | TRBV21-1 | CASIGLAETYTDTQYF
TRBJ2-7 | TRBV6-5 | CASSRRSTLHEQYF
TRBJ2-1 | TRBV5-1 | CASSIGTSGRPRESEQFF
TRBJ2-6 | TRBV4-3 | CASSQFRAGTGLSGANVLTF
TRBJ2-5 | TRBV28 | CASRPTVPYPTGAQYF
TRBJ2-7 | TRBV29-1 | CSARVGQGSSYEQYF
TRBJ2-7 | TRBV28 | CATGGGSPYEQYF
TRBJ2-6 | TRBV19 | CASSDRDRTGANVLTF
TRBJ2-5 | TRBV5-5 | CASSWDRGRETQYF
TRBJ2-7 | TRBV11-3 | CASSAGRGSSYEQYF
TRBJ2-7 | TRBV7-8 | CASSTRDRGREQYF
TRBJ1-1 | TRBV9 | CASSVALDSNTEAFF
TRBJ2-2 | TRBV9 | CASSVTSGRTGELFF
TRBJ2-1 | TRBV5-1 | CASSLTLAGGGNEQFF
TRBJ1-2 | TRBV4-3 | CASSQDVGGAGRGYTF
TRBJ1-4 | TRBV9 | CASSREVNEKLFF
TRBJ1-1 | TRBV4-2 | CASEPGDLNTEAFF
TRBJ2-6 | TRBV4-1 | CASSQDDEGALTVGANVLTF
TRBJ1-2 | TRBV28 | CASSSLPGYTF
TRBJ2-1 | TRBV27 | CASSLGSNEQFF
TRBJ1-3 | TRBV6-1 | CASSQQGSSGNTIYF
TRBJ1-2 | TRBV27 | CASSRTTGDGYTF
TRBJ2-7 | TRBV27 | CASGITGPAGYEQYF
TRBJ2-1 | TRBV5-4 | CASSLGTSGRSNEQFF
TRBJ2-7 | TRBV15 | CATSRDRGEQYF
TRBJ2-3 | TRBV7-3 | CASSLKLAGAGTDTQYF
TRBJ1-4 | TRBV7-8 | CASTLGTVNEKLFF
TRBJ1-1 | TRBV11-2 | CASSLTGNTEAFF
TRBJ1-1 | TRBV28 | CASSFANRGGTEAFF
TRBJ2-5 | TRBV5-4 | CASSLVQGGETQYF
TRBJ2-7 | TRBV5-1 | CASRPGGSYEQYF
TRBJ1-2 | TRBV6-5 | CASSYGQSYGYTF
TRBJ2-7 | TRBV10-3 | CAIGRTSGRGSSYEQYF
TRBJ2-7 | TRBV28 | CASSFLGVHEQYF
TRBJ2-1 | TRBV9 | CASSFVLDSPYNEQFF
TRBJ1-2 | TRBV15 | CATSRPRGRAHYGYTF
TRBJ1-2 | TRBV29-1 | CSTGQLDHYGYPF